The 10 T cell receptor beta chains presented below share a single source sample, sequenced in a study of Graves' ophthalmopathy and Graves' hyperthyroidism. From RNA, the CDR3 regions of TCR beta chains were amplified and sequenced. HTBI-primed first-round RT-PCR preceded second-round multiplex PCR. Using its own MiXCR run on the multiplex PCR reads, TCRdb lists one record per CDR3 protein. The repertoire holds over 200,000 distinct CDR3 sequences, under 30% seen once, with approximately 9.1% in the top ten. Sequencing was carried out using peripheral blood. The receptor source for this set is a man over 45 with Graves' ophthalmopathy.

This clonotype was recorded at least ten times. The chain recombines TRBV27 with TRBJ2-5; TRBD2 might be the D (5 bases). CDR1 and CDR2 from the germline V gene are MNHEY and SMNVEV (reference sequence). V was trimmed by 2 bases and J by 1 base, leaving 11 bases between them. The CDR3 extends over 15 amino acids. In nucleotides, the CDR3 is TGTGCCAGCAGTTTAATCGTTGGGAGCCAAGAGACCCAGTACTTC. It specifies CASSLIVGSQETQYF.

This clonotype was seen ten or more times. The chain combines TRBV4-1 with TRBJ2-2, with 7 bases matching TRBD1. CDR3 length: 15 amino acids. The junction had 7 bases not matched to a gene; V was cut back by 0 bases and J by 9 bases. CDR1 is MGHRA, CDR2 YSYEKL, per germline. The chain's CDR3 is CASSQDWTGRRELFF. CDR3 bases: TGCGCCAGCAGCCAAGACTGGACAGGTCGACGGGAGCTGTTTTTT.

This clonotype was recorded once. This chain joins TRBV6-2 or TRBV6-3 and TRBJ1-6; D is ambiguous. Germline loops: CDR1 MNHEY, CDR2 SVGEGT. V lost 6 bases, J lost 14 bases, and 11 bases lay in between. There are 11 residues in the CDR3. CDR3 in amino acids: CASRTDLSLHF. In nucleotides, the CDR3 is TGTGCCAGCAGGACTGACCTCTCCCTCCACTTT.

The chain uses TRBV12-3 or TRBV12-4 and TRBJ2-5; D gene ambiguous. V shed 4 bases and J shed 5 bases, with 14 bases lying between them. There are 14 residues in the CDR3. In DNA, the CDR3 is TGTGCCAGCAGTTCCTCCATGTCCTCGGAGACCCAGTACTTC. It encodes CASSSSMSSETQYF.

This clonotype showed up many times. The chain has TRBV28 and TRBJ1-2; D possibly corresponds to TRBD1 (6 bases). This CDR3 has 13 amino acids. V was trimmed by 11 bases and J by 4 bases, leaving 17 bases between them. Germline V gene data show CDR1 as MDHEN and CDR2 as SYDVKM. CDR3 residues: CAANREYIYGYTF. CDR3 DNA: TGTGCCGCAAACAGGGAATATATCTATGGCTACACCTTC.

This clonotype was observed once. This sequence may be a read error, since a much larger clone differs from it by one base. The rearrangement joins TRBV28 to TRBJ2-7, with 11 bases that match TRBD2. CDR1 is MDHEN and CDR2 is SYDVKM in the germline V gene. This CDR3 region has 14 residues. CDR3 sequence reads: CVSQLAGAFYEQYF. CDR3 nucleotide sequence: TGTGTCAGCCAACTAGCGGGAGCCTTTTACGAGCAGTACTTC. Full variable domain (outside the CDR3, taken from reference TRBV28 and TRBJ2-7): DVKVTQSSRYLVKRTGEKVFLECVQDMDHENMFWYRQDPGLGLRLIYFSYDVKMKEKGDIPEGYSVSREKKERFSLILESASTNQTSMYLCVSQLAGAFYEQYFGPGTRLTVT.

The table lists this clonotype with many counts. The rearrangement joins TRBV13 to TRBJ1-6; 8 bases match TRBD1. Germline loops: CDR1 PRHDT, CDR2 FYEKMQ (reference sequence). This CDR3 contains 14 residues. J lost 7 bases, V lost 2 bases, and 1 base had no gene match. The CDR3 DNA reads as TGTGCCAGCAGCTTACAGGGGGCAAATTCACCCCTCCACTTT. Its translation is CASSLQGANSPLHF.

This clonotype was detected ten times or more. V usage is TRBV28 and J usage is TRBJ2-4; the D gene is possibly TRBD1 (6 bases). The CDR3 has 16 amino acids. Germline loops: CDR1 MDHEN, CDR2 SYDVKM. V was shortened by 6 bases and J by 0 bases, with 15 bases between the two germline ends. Here the CDR3 DNA reads TGTGCCAGCAGCGAACAGGGAACCTTAGCCAAAAACATTCAGTACTTC. Residues: CASSEQGTLAKNIQYF.

Ten or more counts support this clonotype. This chain links TRBV3-1 with TRBJ1-1, with D perhaps TRBD1 (6 bases). The CDR3 extends over 14 amino acids. Trimming took off 5 bases at V and 2 bases at J, with 12 bases between the two ends. Germline assignment: CDR1 LGHDT and CDR2 YNNKEL (reference sequence). The CDR3 region has the DNA TGTGCCAGCAGCTACCGGACAGACAACACTGAAGCTTTCTTT. This encodes CASSYRTDNTEAFF.

This clonotype was seen at least ten times. This chain connects TRBV27 to TRBJ1-5; no firm D call. The CDR3 extends over 13 amino acids. Germline CDR1 reads MNHEY; CDR2 reads SMNVEV (reference sequence). V lost 2 bases and J lost 8, with 10 bases in between. The CDR3 here is CASSLIGPEPQHF. CDR3 in DNA: TGTGCCAGCAGTTTAATCGGTCCGGAGCCCCAGCATTTT.